Listed below are T cell receptor beta chains from one sample, sequenced in a study of T-cell memory formation after mild COVID-19. TCRdb used MiXCR to reprocess the 5' RACE reads, holding one entry per CDR3 protein. The sample carries roughly 610,000 distinct CDR3 sequences, 15% to 20% recorded once. The sample consisted of PBMCs or a T cell subset sorted from them (not recorded which). The source is an adult woman who had mild COVID-19 (a few samples of this study predate the infection). Cell type and time point are not known. Both conserved end residues are part of each CDR3. A D gene is named only where the DNA matches it firmly. A row's size may be missing; if present it is once, few, many or a size class.

-	TRBJ2-1	-	TRBV15	CATSRDRQVHPYNEQFF	TGTGCCACCAGCAGAGATCGACAGGTGCACCCGTACAATGAGCAGTTCTTC
-	TRBJ2-3	-	TRBV20-1	CSARTPGATDTQYF	TGCAGTGCTAGAACGCCGGGGGCGACAGATACGCAGTATTTT
few	TRBJ2-2	TRBD2	TRBV12-3/TRBV12-4	CASSLALAGVETGELFF	TGTGCCAGCAGTTTAGCGCTAGCGGGAGTGGAAACCGGGGAGCTGTTTTTT
-	TRBJ2-2	TRBD2	TRBV29-1	CSVATSGTGELFF	TGCAGCGTCGCTACTAGCGGCACCGGGGAGCTGTTTTTT
few	TRBJ1-1	TRBD1	TRBV5-6	CASSLADREAFF	TGTGCCAGCAGCCTCGCGGACAGGGAAGCTTTCTTT
few	TRBJ1-5	-	TRBV7-9	CASSSAHDQPQHF	TGTGCCAGCAGCTCAGCCCATGATCAGCCCCAGCATTTT
-	TRBJ2-7	-	TRBV10-3	CAISAQGGDYSYEQYF	TGTGCCATCAGTGCACAGGGAGGGGACTACTCCTACGAGCAGTACTTC
once	TRBJ2-3	-	TRBV13	CASSSLGTGTSTDTQYF	TGTGCCAGCAGCTCCCTTGGGACCGGGACTAGCACAGATACGCAGTATTTT
-	TRBJ1-2	TRBD1	TRBV29-1	CSVKQGNYGYTF	TGCAGCGTTAAACAGGGGAACTATGGCTACACCTTC
-	TRBJ2-2	-	TRBV10-3	CAIKPDGHTGELFF	TGTGCCATCAAGCCCGATGGGCACACCGGGGAGCTGTTTTTT
-	TRBJ2-1	-	TRBV29-1	CSVEDLPSNEQFF	TGCAGCGTTGAAGATCTGCCCAGCAATGAGCAGTTCTTC
few	TRBJ1-4	-	TRBV2	CASREWTVNEKLFF	TGTGCCAGCAGAGAATGGACAGTTAATGAAAAACTGTTTTTT
-	TRBJ1-2	-	TRBV30	CAWSRDRGYTF	TGTGCCTGGAGTCGAGATCGAGGCTACACCTTC
-	TRBJ2-2	-	TRBV2	CASSESIGVSTGELFF	TGTGCCAGCAGTGAAAGCATAGGGGTTAGCACCGGGGAGCTGTTTTTT
-	TRBJ1-3	-	TRBV5-1	CASSLDGGPADTIYF	TGCGCCAGCAGCTTGGACGGGGGGCCAGCGGACACCATATATTTT
few	TRBJ2-2	-	TRBV10-2	CASSEFHGGWNTGELFF	TGCGCCAGCAGTGAGTTCCACGGGGGCTGGAACACCGGGGAGCTGTTTTTT
-	TRBJ1-3	-	TRBV6-5	CASSYSSVGVRGNTIYF	TGTGCCAGCAGTTACTCGAGCGTGGGGGTTCGCGGAAACACCATATATTTT
few	TRBJ1-6	-	TRBV5-5	CASSLDTGGAPLHF	TGTGCCAGCAGCTTGGACACAGGTGGGGCACCCCTCCACTTT